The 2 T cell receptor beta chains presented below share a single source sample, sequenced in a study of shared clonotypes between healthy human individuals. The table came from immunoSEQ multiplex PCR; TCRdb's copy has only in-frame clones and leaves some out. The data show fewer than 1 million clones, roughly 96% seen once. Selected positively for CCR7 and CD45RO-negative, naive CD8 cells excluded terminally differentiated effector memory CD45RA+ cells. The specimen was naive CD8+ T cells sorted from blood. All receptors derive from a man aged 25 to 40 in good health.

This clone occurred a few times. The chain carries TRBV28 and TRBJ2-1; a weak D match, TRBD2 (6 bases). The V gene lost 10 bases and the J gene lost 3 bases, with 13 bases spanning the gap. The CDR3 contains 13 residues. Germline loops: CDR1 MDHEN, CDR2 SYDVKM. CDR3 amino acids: CATSGLIYNEQFF. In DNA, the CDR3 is TGTGCCACCTCGGGACTGATCTACAATGAGCAGTTCTTC.

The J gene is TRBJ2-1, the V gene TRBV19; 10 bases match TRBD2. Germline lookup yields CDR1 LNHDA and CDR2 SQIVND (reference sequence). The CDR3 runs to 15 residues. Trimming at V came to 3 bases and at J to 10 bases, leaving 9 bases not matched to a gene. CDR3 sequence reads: CASSIRSGRAQEQFF. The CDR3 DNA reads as TGTGCCAGTAGTATCAGGAGCGGGAGGGCCCAAGAGCAGTTCTTC.